The 25 T cell receptor beta chains listed next were all sequenced from one sample in a study of siplizumab effects on memory and regulatory T cells. This table comes from immunoSEQ multiplex PCR, and its TCRdb copy is limited to in-frame clones, with some not included. The table includes 110,000 or so clones, about 93% detected once. Source material: CD4+ T cells sorted from blood. The source of these receptors is a human donor in good health.

J is TRBJ2-3 and V is TRBV29-1; D is undetermined. V was shortened by 0 bases and J by 2 bases, with 9 bases between the two germline ends. There are 14 residues in the CDR3. Germline values: CDR1 SQVTM, CDR2 ANQGSEA. The CDR3, as DNA: TGCAGCGTTGAAGATTTTACCATCACAGATACGCAGTATTTT. Residues: CSVEDFTITDTQYF.

The J gene is TRBJ1-2, the V gene TRBV7-8; 7 nucleotides align to TRBD1. The CDR3 spans 15 residues. The ends lost 5 bases at V and 4 bases at J; junction bases unmatched: 10. Germline values: CDR1 SGHVS, CDR2 FQNEAQ. CDR3 bases: TGTGCCAGCAGCGGCACCGGGACAGCACCCTATGGCTACACCTTC. It encodes CASSGTGTAPYGYTF.

V gene TRBV25-1 combines with J gene TRBJ1-1; D unclear. This CDR3 region has 13 residues. The ends were cut back, 7 bases at V and 1 base at J, with 10 bases in the middle. Germline V gene sequence: CDR1 MGHDK, CDR2 SYGVNS. For the CDR3, the DNA is TGTGCCAGCATTGGACCGAAGAACACTGAAGCTTTCTTT. It encodes CASIGPKNTEAFF.

This chain connects TRBV6-1 to TRBJ2-7, with 8 positions matching TRBD2. Germline V gene sequence: CDR1 MNHNS, CDR2 SASEGT. J lost 5 bases, V lost 1 base, and 13 bases had no gene match. CDR3 size: 17 residues. CDR3 in amino acids: CASSEGTSTSTVDEQYF. For the CDR3, the DNA is TGTGCCAGCAGTGAAGGGACTAGCACTAGCACTGTCGACGAGCAGTACTTC.

This chain uses TRBV6-5 with TRBJ2-7, with TRBD1 matching 8 bases. CDR1 is MNHEY, CDR2 SVGAGI, per germline. This CDR3 is 16 amino acids long. The V segment lost 2 bases and the J segment 3 bases; nucleotides outside the gene matches: 9. The CDR3, as DNA: TGTGCCAGCAGTTACACGGCAGGGGGCGGTTACTACGAGCAGTACTTC. Amino acids: CASSYTAGGGYYEQYF.

This sequence joins TRBV18 and TRBJ2-2, with D possibly being TRBD1 (5 bases). Germline CDR1 KGHSH, CDR2 LQKENI. The CDR3 extends over 16 amino acids. V lost 3 bases, J lost 3 bases, and 14 bases lay in between. This chain's CDR3 is CASSPNQGADTGELFF. As DNA, the CDR3 is TGTGCCAGCTCACCTAATCAAGGGGCGGACACCGGGGAGCTGTTTTTT.

The genes are TRBV18 and TRBJ2-5; D not certain. CDR3 size: 12 residues. Per the germline V gene, CDR1 is KGHSH and CDR2 is LQKENI. V was clipped by 3 bases and J by 5 bases, with 7 bases between them. The CDR3 DNA reads TGTGCCAGCTCACCTCAAGAGGAGACCCAGTACTTC. It codes for CASSPQEETQYF.

Concerning this clone itself: The sample has other DNA sequences that encode this CDR3 too. The chain couples TRBV29-1 to TRBJ2-2, with unresolved D. This CDR3 has 11 amino acids. The germline V and J ends were trimmed by 5 bases and 1 base, with 2 bases remaining between them. Germline CDR1 is SQVTM and CDR2 is ANQGSEA. The CDR3 loop reads CSVRNTGELFF. CDR3 in DNA: TGCAGCGTTAGGAACACCGGGGAGCTGTTTTTT.

This clone was counted once. The chain recombines TRBV7-3 with TRBJ2-2; 12 bases line up with TRBD2. The CDR3 spans 15 residues. CDR1 is SGHTA, CDR2 FQGTGA, per germline. J lost 13 bases, V lost 5 bases, and 11 bases had no gene match. The DNA for the CDR3 is TGTGCCAGCAGCCCCTCTGGGACTAGCGGGCGAGGGCTGTTTTTT. It specifies CASSPSGTSGRGLFF.

The V and J genes are TRBV5-5 and TRBJ1-1, with no clear D. V lost 5 bases and J lost 0, with 14 bases in between. The germline gives CDR1 SGHKS, CDR2 YYEKEE (reference sequence). The CDR3 has 15 residues. The CDR3 spells CASSYQTNMNTEAFF. CDR3 nucleotides: TGTGCCAGCAGTTACCAGACAAACATGAACACTGAAGCTTTCTTT.

This chain uses TRBV19 with TRBJ2-3; D perhaps matches TRBD2 (7 bases). CDR3 length: 14 amino acids. Germline CDR1 reads LNHDA; CDR2 reads SQIVND (reference sequence). Deletions cut 6 bases from V and 6 bases from J, with 16 bases between. CDR3 loop: CASRSFGGADTQYF. CDR3 bases: TGTGCCAGTAGATCCTTTGGGGGGGCCGATACGCAGTATTTT.

The rearrangement links TRBV11-3 to TRBJ1-1, with a tentative D call TRBD1 (5 bases). Trimming stripped 5 bases from V and 2 bases from J, with 18 bases between. Germline CDR1 and CDR2: SGHNT and YENEEA. The CDR3 contains 16 residues. CDR3 coding DNA: TGTGCCAGCAGCCCCGCCTGGCCGGACAAAAACACTGAAGCTTTCTTT. This codes for CASSPAWPDKNTEAFF.

The chain combines TRBV5-1 with TRBJ2-5; the D gene is possibly TRBD1 (6 bases). Germline-derived CDR1 and CDR2 are SGHRS and YFSETQ. The V end was cut by 1 base, the J end by 2 bases, with 15 bases between. This CDR3 spans 16 amino acids. The DNA of the CDR3 is TGCGCCAGCAGCTTGACAGGGTGGGGAACACAAGAGACCCAGTACTTC. This gives the protein CASSLTGWGTQETQYF.

This rearrangement joins TRBV10-1 to TRBJ2-7; 8 bases map to TRBD1. The CDR3 sequence is 15 residues long. CDR1 and CDR2 from the germline V gene are WNHNN and SYGVQD (reference sequence). J lost 2 bases, V lost 2 bases, and 5 bases had no gene match. The CDR3 sequence: CASSERGTGPYEQYF. DNA of the CDR3: TGCGCCAGCAGTGAGCGAGGGACAGGACCCTACGAGCAGTACTTC.

This chain links TRBV27 with TRBJ1-3; 7 bases match TRBD1. The CDR3 has 16 amino acids. CDR1 MNHEY and CDR2 SMNVEV come from the germline V gene (reference sequence). J lost 4 bases, V lost 5 bases, and 11 bases had no gene match. The CDR3 sequence is CASSLRQGWEGNTIYF. CDR3 coding DNA: TGTGCCAGCAGTCTCCGACAGGGTTGGGAAGGAAACACCATATATTTT.

The chain couples TRBV27 to TRBJ1-1; 7 bases match TRBD1. Germline CDR1 reads MNHEY; CDR2 reads SMNVEV (reference sequence). Losses at the gene ends were 5 bases for V and 10 bases for J; bases not matched to a gene: 7. CDR3 length equals 12 residues. The CDR3 loop is CASSPDRSAAFF. The CDR3 nucleotides are TGTGCCAGCAGTCCGGACAGGTCGGCAGCTTTCTTT.

The V gene is TRBV19, the J gene TRBJ1-1; D unresolved. Germline CDR1 reads LNHDA; CDR2 reads SQIVND (reference sequence). CDR3 size: 13 residues. The V end lost 5 bases, the J end lost 0 bases, and 7 bases lay between the germline ends. CDR3 nucleotide sequence: TGTGCCAGTAGTCGTCGAATGAACACTGAAGCTTTCTTT. Translation gives CASSRRMNTEAFF.

Comments on this clone: The same CDR3 can be traced to other DNA sequences in this sample. The chain employs TRBV27 and TRBJ2-7, with 8 bases that match TRBD1. Germline CDR1 MNHEY, CDR2 SMNVEV (reference sequence). This CDR3 has 17 amino acids. Losses at the gene ends were 1 base for V and 6 bases for J; bases not matched to a gene: 14. The CDR3 DNA is TGTGCCAGCAGTTTATTGGGGGTTGGGCAGGGGGCGGGCGAGCAGTACTTC. It specifies CASSLLGVGQGAGEQYF.

The chain uses TRBV10-3 and TRBJ1-5; D remains ambiguous. The germline CDR1 and CDR2 sequences are ENHRY and SYGVKD. CDR3 length equals 15 residues. V was cut by 2 bases and J by 4 bases, with 12 bases left in between. The DNA of the CDR3 is TGTGCCATCAGTGAGGGTTTTCTGGGAAATCAGCCCCAGCATTTT. Translating gives CAISEGFLGNQPQHF.

This sequence joins TRBV4-1 and TRBJ2-2; perhaps TRBD1 as D (5 bases). The CDR3 contains 17 residues. V was cut by 2 bases and J by 2 bases, with 15 bases left in between. Germline V gives CDR1 MGHRA, CDR2 YSYEKL. CDR3 sequence (DNA): TGCGCCAGCAGCCAAAGGGCCCTCCAGGGAAACACCGGGGAGCTGTTTTTT. This sequence encodes CASSQRALQGNTGELFF.

This clone was counted a single time. The chain is built from TRBV7-9 and TRBJ1-5; no clear D gene. The CDR3 has 14 residues. V was shortened by 4 bases and J by 5 bases, with 12 bases between the two germline ends. Germline V gene data show CDR1 as SEHNR and CDR2 as FQNEAQ (reference sequence). In DNA, the CDR3 is TGTGCCAGCAGCTCTACGCAGTCGGATCAGCCCCAGCATTTT. Amino acid sequence: CASSSTQSDQPQHF.

V and J are TRBV6-5 and TRBJ2-5, with TRBD1 identical over 12 bases. Germline V lookup: CDR1 MNHEY, CDR2 SVGAGI. The CDR3 is 15 residues long. V trimming: 6 bases; J trimming: 7 bases; junction bases outside the gene matches: 9. CDR3 region: CASSPGTGGLMTQYF. The CDR3 DNA is TGTGCCAGCAGCCCCGGGACAGGGGGCCTGATGACCCAGTACTTC.

The genes are TRBV10-3 and TRBJ2-3, with D perhaps given as TRBD1 or TRBD2 (5 bases each). Germline assignment: CDR1 ENHRY and CDR2 SYGVKD. The CDR3 consists of 14 residues. The V end lost 3 bases, the J end lost 4 bases, and 11 bases lay between the germline ends. The CDR3, as DNA: TGTGCCATCAGTGAATGGGGGAGCTCAGATACGCAGTATTTT. Translation gives CAISEWGSSDTQYF.

This chain links TRBV28 with TRBJ1-2; D gene uncertain. Germline V lookup: CDR1 MDHEN, CDR2 SYDVKM. The CDR3 sequence is 13 residues long. V was shortened by 10 bases and J by 4 bases, with 16 bases between the two germline ends. CDR3 region: CATTRSGSYGYTF. CDR3 in DNA: TGTGCCACCACAAGGTCGGGCAGCTATGGCTACACCTTC.

The chain couples TRBV25-1 to TRBJ1-2; D is uncertain. The CDR3 covers 14 residues. Germline values: CDR1 MGHDK, CDR2 SYGVNS. V lost 7 bases, J lost 6 bases, and 18 bases lay in between. CDR3 nucleotides: TGTGCCAGCATGAACTTCGGGCCTGGAAATGGCTACACCTTC. This codes for CASMNFGPGNGYTF.